A single sample is the source of the 32 T cell receptor beta chains below, sequenced in a study of T cell changes during pregnancy in multiple sclerosis. Profiled with immunoSEQ multiplex PCR; TCRdb holds only in-frame clones, not every one. The table shows more than 80,000 clones, with 91% occurring only once. The source material was PBMCs, sampled in the first trimester of pregnancy. Receptor source: a female donor in good health, serving as a control in a pregnancy study. Some clones in this sample may be carry-over from other donors' samples.

V and J are TRBV4-2 and TRBJ2-2; 7 bases line up with TRBD1. Germline CDR1 is LGHNA and CDR2 is YNFKEQ. V trimming: 2 bases; J trimming: 3 bases; junction bases outside the gene matches: 9. This CDR3 has 17 amino acids. CDR3 protein: CASSQLSIQGYTGELFF. The CDR3 DNA reads as TGTGCCAGCAGCCAATTAAGCATACAGGGGTACACCGGGGAGCTGTTTTTT.

The rearrangement joins TRBV4-2 to TRBJ2-1; D is ambiguous. The germline gives CDR1 LGHNA, CDR2 YNFKEQ. The CDR3 runs 13 residues. Between the trimmed V and J ends, which lost 0 bases and 7 bases, there was a span of 7 bases. CDR3 sequence: CASSQDRVNEQFF. The DNA for the CDR3 is TGTGCCAGCAGCCAAGATCGGGTAAATGAGCAGTTCTTC.

This chain uses TRBV7-7 with TRBJ2-5; D possibly corresponds to TRBD2 (6 bases). Per the germline V gene, CDR1 is SSHAT and CDR2 is FNYEAQ (reference sequence). Trimming took 3 bases from V and 0 from J, leaving 14 bases between them. The CDR3 consists of 16 residues. The CDR3 nucleotides read TGTGCCAGCAGCTTCCGACGGGGGAGGTACCAAGAGACCCAGTACTTC. Protein product: CASSFRRGRYQETQYF.

This clone turned up a few times. The chain recombines TRBV7-2 with TRBJ1-6; the match to TRBD1 covers 10 bases. Germline lookup yields CDR1 SGHTA and CDR2 FQGNSA. V trimming: 6 bases; J trimming: 7 bases; junction bases outside the gene matches: 3. This CDR3 is built from 14 residues. The CDR3: CASRRTGGNSPLHF. In DNA, the CDR3 is TGTGCCAGCAGGAGGACAGGGGGGAATTCACCCCTCCACTTT.

The chain employs TRBV7-2 and TRBJ1-2; D gene unclear. Germline V gene sequence: CDR1 SGHTA, CDR2 FQGNSA. The CDR3 consists of 13 residues. Trimming removed 0 bases from V and 4 bases from J, with 6 bases in between. CDR3 sequence: CASSLAGVYGYTF. For the CDR3, the DNA is TGTGCCAGCAGCTTAGCTGGAGTCTATGGCTACACCTTC.

CDR3 amino acids: CASSTEGLDDTQYF. Written as DNA, the CDR3 is TGTGCCAGCAGTACAGAGGGCCTCGATGATACGCAGTATTTT. This chain uses TRBV7-9 with TRBJ2-3, with D tentatively TRBD2 (5 bases). The length of the CDR3 is 14 residues. Trimming took 6 bases from V and 6 from J, leaving 16 bases between them. Germline-derived CDR1 and CDR2 are SEHNR and FQNEAQ (reference sequence).

CDR3 protein: CASSTSEKDTQYF. As DNA, the CDR3 is TGTGCCAGTAGTACCTCGGAGAAAGATACGCAGTATTTT. The chain couples TRBV19 to TRBJ2-3; D is unresolved. The CDR3 is made up of 13 amino acids. Germline values: CDR1 LNHDA, CDR2 SQIVND (reference sequence). With 4 bases removed from V and 5 bases from J, the gap between germline ends came to 10 bases.

CDR3 sequence: CASSSTGDTNEKLFF. The CDR3 region has the DNA TGTGCCAGCAGCTCTACAGGGGATACTAATGAAAAACTGTTTTTT. V gene TRBV5-6 combines with J gene TRBJ1-4; 7 bases agree with TRBD1. Per germline, CDR1 SGHDT and CDR2 YYEEEE. This CDR3 is built from 15 residues. Unmatched junction bases numbered 4, after V lost 3 bases and J lost 2 bases.

To note about this clone: A junction boundary mismatches the germline segment, possibly from a read error. This chain joins TRBV28 and TRBJ1-2; D uncertain. This CDR3 comprises 13 residues. CDR1 and CDR2 from the germline V gene are MDHEN and SYDVKM. The CDR3 protein is CASSLGQSLRNAF. CDR3 nucleotide sequence: TGTGCCAGCAGTTTGGGCCAGTCCCTCCGTAACGCCTTC.

The V gene is TRBV9, the J gene TRBJ2-4; no clear D gene. CDR1 is SGDLS and CDR2 is YYNGEE in the germline V gene. Trimming removed 0 bases at V and 7 bases at J, with 11 bases between. The CDR3 consists of 14 residues. CDR3 DNA sequence: TGTGCCAGCAGCGTAGGAAGCCTGGAGAACATTCAGTACTTC. It encodes CASSVGSLENIQYF. Using reference TRBV9 and TRBJ2-4 for the parts outside the CDR3, the full variable domain is DSGVTQTPKHLITATGQRVTLRCSPRSGDLSVYWYQQSLDQGLQFLIQYYNGEERAKGNILERFSAQQFPDLHSELNLSSLELGDSALYFCASSVGSLENIQYFGAGTRLSVL.

The rearrangement joins TRBV11-2 to TRBJ2-1; 8 bases line up with TRBD1. Per the germline V gene, CDR1 is SGHAT and CDR2 is FQNNGV. The CDR3 has 16 residues. V was clipped by 1 base and J by 7 bases; unmatched bases: 9. CDR3 region: CASSLGFQGARNEQFF. Written as DNA, the CDR3 is TGTGCCAGCAGCTTAGGGTTCCAGGGGGCGCGGAATGAGCAGTTCTTC.

The CDR3, as DNA: TGTGCCAGCAGCCAACCCTTCACCGGGACCGGGACTAGCGGGAGATATACGCAGTATTTT. Protein sequence: CASSQPFTGTGTSGRYTQYF. The chain is built from TRBV4-2 and TRBJ2-3; 14 bases fit TRBD2. J was trimmed by 7 bases and V by 2 bases; bases with no gene match: 17. The CDR3 extends over 20 amino acids. The germline V gene encodes CDR1 LGHNA and CDR2 YNFKEQ.

V gene TRBV19 combines with J gene TRBJ2-7; maybe TRBD2 (7 bases). Germline V gives CDR1 LNHDA, CDR2 SQIVND (reference sequence). The CDR3 is made up of 16 amino acids. Trimming removed 4 bases from V and 2 bases from J, with 18 bases in between. The chain's CDR3 is CASSTTGGSPPYEQYF. The CDR3 DNA sequence: TGTGCCAGTAGTACAACGGGGGGCAGTCCTCCCTACGAGCAGTACTTC.

This clone was seen a single time. Other nucleotide sequences from this sample produce the same CDR3. The chain employs TRBV4-3 and TRBJ2-2; perhaps TRBD1 as D (5 bases). The V gene's germline CDR1 is LGHNA and CDR2 YSLEER. The CDR3 is 16 residues long. V shed 5 bases and J shed 2 bases, with 15 bases lying between them. The CDR3 bases are TGCGCCAGCAGCAGCGTAGGGGATACCAACACCGGGGAGCTGTTTTTT. Protein: CASSSVGDTNTGELFF.

The chain carries TRBV6-5 and TRBJ1-5; D may be TRBD1 (5 bases). V was pared by 7 bases and J by 7 bases, with 14 bases between. This CDR3 is 13 amino acids long. Germline loops: CDR1 MNHEY, CDR2 SVGAGI. The chain's CDR3 is CASKGQGGQPQHF. The CDR3 coding sequence is TGTGCCAGCAAAGGGCAGGGCGGCCAGCCCCAGCATTTT.

This clone has a single count. The same CDR3 arises from other DNA sequences in this sample as well. The chain combines TRBV7-2 with TRBJ2-7; tentatively, D is TRBD2 (7 bases). Germline values: CDR1 SGHTA, CDR2 FQGNSA. The length of the CDR3 is 15 residues. V lost 1 base, J lost 1 base, and 11 bases lay in between. The CDR3 here is CASSLGGGASYEQYF. The CDR3 DNA is TGTGCCAGCAGCTTAGGGGGGGGCGCTTCCTACGAGCAGTACTTC.

V gene TRBV5-1 combines with J gene TRBJ1-3; TRBD1 is a possible D gene (6 bases). The CDR3 runs 16 residues. Looked up from germline, CDR1 is SGHRS and CDR2 is YFSETQ. V lost 2 bases to trimming and J lost 2 bases, with 14 bases between them. The DNA of the CDR3 is TGCGCCAGCAGCTTAGACCCCGGGACACCTGGAAACACCATATATTTT. This encodes CASSLDPGTPGNTIYF.

This clone has a single count. V usage is TRBV7-2 and J usage is TRBJ2-7, with TRBD1 identical over 7 bases. This CDR3 spans 13 amino acids. From germline, CDR1 is SGHTA and CDR2 FQGNSA. The J segment lost 2 bases and the V segment lost 3 bases, leaving 1 base of the junction unmatched. DNA for the CDR3: TGTGCCAGCAGCTTGGGACAGCCCTACGAGCAGTACTTC. It yields the protein CASSLGQPYEQYF.

This chain connects TRBV5-4 to TRBJ1-1, with TRBD1 as a possible D gene (6 bases). Germline CDR1 and CDR2: SGHNT and YYREEE (reference sequence). The CDR3 runs to 13 residues. The V and J ends lost 2 bases and 1 base respectively, with 6 bases between them. CDR3: CASSLQGNTEAFF. In DNA, the CDR3 is TGTGCCAGCAGCTTACAGGGGAACACTGAAGCTTTCTTT.

This sequence joins TRBV6-1 and TRBJ2-5; 7 bases line up with TRBD1. Germline loops: CDR1 MNHNS, CDR2 SASEGT. The CDR3 runs to 12 residues. With 10 bases clipped from V and 5 bases from J, the junction kept 7 bases outside the gene matches. The DNA of the CDR3 is TGTGCCATCGGGACAGCAAGCGAGACCCAGTACTTC. Translating gives CAIGTASETQYF.

This chain links TRBV28 with TRBJ1-2; D perhaps matches TRBD1 (6 bases). Germline CDR1 MDHEN, CDR2 SYDVKM. The ends were cut back, 5 bases at V and 6 bases at J, with 13 bases in the middle. The CDR3 loop spans 13 amino acids. The DNA of the CDR3 is TGTGCCAGCAGTCTCGGACAGAGGGATGGCTACACCTTC. It specifies CASSLGQRDGYTF.

The chain is built from TRBV28 and TRBJ2-3, with 10 bases aligning to TRBD1. This CDR3 contains 18 residues. Germline V CDR1 and CDR2: MDHEN, SYDVKM. After removal of 3 bases from V and 6 bases from J, the junction contained 15 bases not matched to a gene. This chain's CDR3 is CASSLGLNRQGAADTQYF. DNA for the CDR3: TGTGCCAGCAGTTTGGGACTCAATCGACAGGGGGCAGCGGATACGCAGTATTTT. Full variable domain (rest looked up from reference TRBV28 and TRBJ2-3): DVKVTQSSRYLVKRTGEKVFLECVQDMDHENMFWYRQDPGLGLRLIYFSYDVKMKEKGDIPEGYSVSREKKERFSLILESASTNQTSMYLCASSLGLNRQGAADTQYFGPGTRLTVL.

V usage is TRBV6-5 and J usage is TRBJ2-3; weak D call: TRBD1 (6 bases). CDR3 length equals 13 residues. V was clipped by 6 bases and J by 6 bases, with 13 bases between them. Germline V lookup: CDR1 MNHEY, CDR2 SVGAGI. CDR3 sequence: CASSQGGGDTQYF. In DNA, the CDR3 is TGTGCCAGCAGCCAAGGGGGTGGGGATACGCAGTATTTT.

This rearrangement joins TRBV5-4 to TRBJ2-7; TRBD2 aligns across 7 bases. V shed 10 bases, J shed 5 bases, and the junction held 12 bases outside the gene matches. In germline, CDR1 is SGHNT, CDR2 YYREEE (reference sequence). The CDR3 consists of 13 residues. In nucleotides, the CDR3 is TGTGCCGAGGGAGGGAGCCCCGAGGACGAGCAGTACTTC. As protein: CAEGGSPEDEQYF.

The chain carries TRBV19 and TRBJ1-4; 8 positions agree with TRBD1. This CDR3 contains 15 residues. V lost 6 bases to trimming and J lost 5 bases; unmatched junction nucleotides: 8. Germline V gene lookup returns CDR1 LNHDA and CDR2 SQIVND (reference sequence). This chain's CDR3 is CASRDRAAPNEKLFF. CDR3 DNA: TGTGCCAGTAGGGACAGGGCAGCACCAAATGAAAAACTGTTTTTT.

The J gene is TRBJ1-1, the V gene TRBV6-6; the match to TRBD1 covers 7 bases. Germline trimming cut 9 bases from V and 3 bases from J; bases unmatched to any gene: 10. The CDR3 totals 14 residues. Germline V lookup: CDR1 MNHNY, CDR2 SVGAGI (reference sequence). CDR3 DNA sequence: TGTGCCAGTTCTGAGGACAGGTTGGACACTGAAGCTTTCTTT. Amino acid sequence: CASSEDRLDTEAFF.

The chain uses TRBV7-8 and TRBJ1-5, with TRBD1 matching over 8 bases. In germline, CDR1 is SGHVS, CDR2 FQNEAQ. V gave up 6 bases and J gave up 8 bases; unmatched junction bases: 9. The CDR3 has 14 residues. The CDR3 sequence: CASRPTTGEEPQHF. The CDR3 nucleotides read TGTGCCAGCAGACCGACGACAGGGGAAGAGCCCCAGCATTTT.

This clone occurred a few times. The chain couples TRBV14 to TRBJ1-2; 7 bases are a match to TRBD1. The CDR3 contains 13 residues. CDR1 and CDR2 (germline): SGHDN, FVKESK. V shed 6 bases, J shed 6 bases, and the junction held 7 bases outside the gene matches. The CDR3 bases are TGTGCCAGCAGTTCGACAGGGTTTAATGGCTACACCTTC. Residues: CASSSTGFNGYTF.

This clone was detected once. This chain uses TRBV19 with TRBJ2-3; TRBD2 is a possible D gene (5 bases). V lost 7 bases to trimming and J lost 3 bases, with 20 bases between them. The CDR3 runs 16 residues. The germline V gene encodes CDR1 LNHDA and CDR2 SQIVND (reference sequence). This CDR3 is CASTPGGPGGTDTQYF. The CDR3 bases are TGTGCCAGTACCCCCGGTGGGCCAGGAGGTACAGATACGCAGTATTTT.

CDR3 nucleotide sequence: TGCGCCAGCAGCTCCCGGGTCCGCGGGGGGGTGGATGAGCAGTTCTTC. This codes for CASSSRVRGGVDEQFF. The genes are TRBV10-2 and TRBJ2-1, with 9 bases matching TRBD2. From germline, CDR1 is WSHSY and CDR2 SAAADI. This CDR3 comprises 16 residues. The trim removed 6 bases at V and 8 bases at J, leaving 14 bases unmatched.

This sequence joins TRBV28 and TRBJ1-6; possibly TRBD1 for D (6 bases). V was clipped by 2 bases and J by 7 bases, with 9 bases between them. The CDR3 extends over 14 amino acids. The V gene's germline CDR1 is MDHEN and CDR2 SYDVKM. This CDR3 is CASSLRTENSPLHF. CDR3 nucleotides: TGTGCCAGCAGTTTAAGGACAGAGAATTCACCCCTCCACTTT.

The rearrangement links TRBV28 to TRBJ1-2; 10 positions agree with TRBD1. The V gene end was trimmed by 5 bases and the J gene end by 0 bases; junction bases not matched to a gene: 12. Germline assignment: CDR1 MDHEN and CDR2 SYDVKM. CDR3 length: 18 amino acids. The CDR3, as DNA: TGTGCCAGCAGTCCGGACAGGGGGGGATTAAACTCTAACTATGGCTACACCTTC. Protein sequence: CASSPDRGGLNSNYGYTF.